This T cell receptor (beta chain) is from a study of T-cell reconstitution after alpha-beta-depleted transplantation in children. Findings of the study overall: Several hundred graft clones that had expanded were reportedly the source of alpha-beta T cells about two months after transplant. Newly produced T cells mostly accounted for T-cell counts and diversity one year post-transplant. Surviving thymic progenitors and recipient T cells were the source of high TCRbeta diversity at day 60 in some patients.

Researchers prepared the TCRbeta library using unique molecular identifiers, the study reports. TCRdb re-called the PCR reads with MiXCR, one entry per CDR3 protein. In the table there are hundreds of thousands of distinct CDR3 sequences, roughly 16% of which are singletons. This clonotype has at least ten counts. What it binds is not known. The V end was cut by 5 bases, the J end by 0 bases, with 12 bases between. The CDR3 runs 15 residues. Germline V gives CDR1 KGHDR, CDR2 SFDVKD. This clonotype was sampled from a male patient aged 2 to 9 who had a stem cell transplant for acute lymphoblastic leukemia, so the T cells may come from the graft donor. The specimen was PBMCs, mostly from graft donor cells, collected 360 days after TCRalphabeta/CD19-depleted stem cell transplant. The gene calls are TRBV24-1 and TRBJ2-5; D is unresolved. The CDR3 DNA reads as TGTGCCACCAGTGCCGGGCAAATTCACCAAGAGACCCAGTACTTC. Protein sequence: CATSAGQIHQETQYF.